The 18 T cell receptor beta chains presented below share a single source sample, sequenced in a study of PD-1 blockade in mismatch repair-deficient tumors. Some clones are missing from TCRdb's copy, which holds only in-frame ones; the method was immunoSEQ multiplex PCR. Of some 66,000 clones in the sample, 88% were seen once. The sequences come from peripheral blood, collected 52 weeks after starting pembrolizumab. These receptors originate from an adult with mismatch repair-deficient cancer.

The V call is TRBV7-9, the J call TRBJ2-7; 11 nucleotides align to TRBD2. Germline values: CDR1 SEHNR, CDR2 FQNEAQ (reference sequence). Trimming took 4 bases from V and 3 from J; bases not matched to a gene: 5. The CDR3 sequence is 15 residues long. The CDR3 DNA sequence: TGTGCCAGCAGCTCGACTAGCGGGATCGTCTACGAGCAGTACTTC. It specifies CASSSTSGIVYEQYF.

The sample holds one count of this clone. The CDR3 spells CASSSDKTPSREQYF. DNA of the CDR3: TGTGCCAGCAGTTCAGATAAGACACCGTCTCGTGAGCAGTACTTC. The rearrangement joins TRBV6-5 to TRBJ2-7; the D is unclear. V lost 4 bases and J 7 bases, leaving 20 bases between the germline ends. The CDR3 runs to 15 residues. Germline-derived CDR1 and CDR2 are MNHEY and SVGAGI.

The chain carries TRBV13 and TRBJ2-4, with D possibly TRBD1 on 5 matching bases. Deletions cut 4 bases from V and 6 bases from J, with 10 bases between. The V gene's germline CDR1 is PRHDT and CDR2 FYEKMQ (reference sequence). This CDR3 is built from 13 residues. The CDR3 DNA reads TGTGCCAGCAGCTCAATCAGGGTAAACATTCAGTACTTC. Translation gives CASSSIRVNIQYF.

V and J are TRBV13 and TRBJ2-5; 11 nucleotides match TRBD1. The CDR3 is 15 amino acids. CDR1 is PRHDT, CDR2 FYEKMQ, per germline (reference sequence). The V and J ends lost 5 bases and 0 bases, in that order; junction bases with no gene match: 2. CDR3: CASSRDRGYQETQYF. The CDR3 DNA is TGTGCCAGCAGCCGGGACAGGGGGTACCAAGAGACCCAGTACTTC.

The chain joins TRBV19 to TRBJ1-5, with D hard to call. V lost 2 bases, J lost 0 bases, and 11 bases lay in between. The CDR3 spans 16 residues. Per germline, CDR1 LNHDA and CDR2 SQIVND (reference sequence). The CDR3 here is CASSIKSGVSNQPQHF. CDR3 sequence (DNA): TGTGCCAGTAGTATAAAGTCAGGAGTTAGCAATCAGCCCCAGCATTTT.

The chain recombines TRBV2 with TRBJ2-5, with a weak D call TRBD1 (6 bases). The J call is doubtful: the DNA matches TRBJ2-7 better. Germline CDR1 SNHLY, CDR2 FYNNEI. This CDR3 comprises 16 residues. Here the CDR3 reads CAIPGTTKLDIYEQYF. CDR3 coding DNA: TGTGCCATACCCGGGACAACGAAGTTGGACATCTACGAGCAGTACTTC.

Worth noting for this clone: This CDR3 is also generated by other DNA sequences in the sample. The V and J genes are TRBV11-2 and TRBJ2-7; D may be TRBD2 (7 bases). Germline V gene lookup returns CDR1 SGHAT and CDR2 FQNNGV. The CDR3 sequence is 16 residues long. Trimming removed 1 base at V and 2 bases at J, with 15 bases between. The CDR3 DNA sequence: TGTGCCAGCAGCTTAGCGGGGGGCGCGGATACCTACGAGCAGTACTTC. Amino acids: CASSLAGGADTYEQYF.

This clone was counted a few times. The chain combines TRBV11-2 with TRBJ2-7, with 8 bases matching TRBD1. The CDR3 extends over 14 amino acids. The V segment lost 5 bases and the J segment 2 bases; nucleotides outside the gene matches: 5. Germline V gene data show CDR1 as SGHAT and CDR2 as FQNNGV. The CDR3 sequence is CASSPSQGAYEQYF. Here the CDR3 DNA reads TGTGCCAGCAGCCCCTCACAGGGGGCCTACGAGCAGTACTTC.

This chain links TRBV10-2 with TRBJ2-7; TRBD1 agrees at 10 bases. Germline lookup yields CDR1 WSHSY and CDR2 SAAADI. The CDR3 spans 14 residues. The J segment lost 3 bases and the V segment lost 6 bases, leaving 5 bases of the junction unmatched. The CDR3 sequence: CASRPGTGVYEQYF. The CDR3 DNA reads as TGCGCCAGCAGACCCGGGACAGGGGTCTACGAGCAGTACTTC.

The chain uses TRBV30 and TRBJ1-3, with D uncertain. The V end was cut by 8 bases, the J end by 2 bases, with 13 bases between. Germline values: CDR1 GTSNPN, CDR2 SVGIG (reference sequence). This CDR3 has 13 amino acids. The CDR3 loop reads CAQDEAAGNTIYF. In DNA, the CDR3 is TGTGCCCAGGACGAAGCGGCTGGAAACACCATATATTTT.

The sample holds a few counts of this clone. This chain joins TRBV6-6 and TRBJ1-2, with D perhaps TRBD1 (5 bases). Germline V gene lookup returns CDR1 MNHNY and CDR2 SVGAGI (reference sequence). The CDR3 runs to 15 residues. V was trimmed by 0 bases and J by 7 bases, leaving 15 bases between them. The CDR3, as DNA: TGTGCCAGCAGTTACTCGTTCAGGGACGAGGGTGGCTACACCTTC. Its protein is CASSYSFRDEGGYTF.

The chain has TRBV7-8 and TRBJ2-2, with 13 positions matching TRBD2. Germline lookup yields CDR1 SGHVS and CDR2 FQNEAQ. Trimming took 3 bases from V and 2 from J; bases not matched to a gene: 3. This CDR3 has 17 residues. Here the CDR3 DNA reads TGTGCCAGCAGCTTCGGACTAGCGGGGGACAACACCGGGGAGCTGTTTTTT. Protein product: CASSFGLAGDNTGELFF.

This chain's CDR3 is CASSEPGTRNNEQFF. CDR3 DNA: TGTGCCAGCAGTGAACCCGGGACCCGGAACAATGAGCAGTTCTTC. The rearrangement joins TRBV2 to TRBJ2-1; possibly TRBD1 or TRBD2 for D (5 bases each). The CDR3 has 15 amino acids. Germline V gene lookup returns CDR1 SNHLY and CDR2 FYNNEI. V lost 2 bases and J lost 5, with 13 bases in between.

This chain uses TRBV4-2 with TRBJ2-7, with 11 bases lining up with TRBD2. J gave up 5 bases and V 3 bases, and 12 bases lay outside the gene matches. Germline V gene lookup returns CDR1 LGHNA and CDR2 YNFKEQ. The CDR3 contains 17 residues. The CDR3 DNA is TGTGCCAGCAGCCAGGAATTTGGACTAGCGGGTATCAACGAGCAGTACTTC. This gives the protein CASSQEFGLAGINEQYF.

The genes are TRBV6-5 and TRBJ2-7; D is uncertain. The CDR3 is made up of 13 amino acids. The germline V and J ends were trimmed by 5 bases and 5 bases, with 13 bases remaining between them. Germline V lookup: CDR1 MNHEY, CDR2 SVGAGI. CDR3 DNA sequence: TGTGCCAGCAGTCGGACCTCTGGCAACGAGCAGTACTTC. Protein sequence: CASSRTSGNEQYF.

CDR3 in DNA: TGTGCCAGCAGCTTACAAGACTATGGCTACACCTTC. This encodes CASSLQDYGYTF. The rearrangement uses TRBV7-9 and TRBJ1-2, with D uncertain. Germline lookup yields CDR1 SEHNR and CDR2 FQNEAQ (reference sequence). The CDR3 length is 12 residues. Between the trimmed V and J ends, which lost 2 bases and 3 bases, there was a span of 4 bases.

The rearrangement links TRBV6-5 to TRBJ2-7, with TRBD1 identical over 9 bases. Germline lookup yields CDR1 MNHEY and CDR2 SVGAGI. The CDR3 is 16 amino acids. The V and J ends lost 5 bases and 1 base, in that order; junction bases with no gene match: 9. The CDR3 DNA reads as TGTGCCAGCAGTCACTTTTGGACAGGGGAATCCTACGAGCAGTACTTC. The encoded protein is CASSHFWTGESYEQYF.

V is TRBV6-4 and J is TRBJ2-6; D gene uncertain. V lost 5 bases, J lost 5 bases, and 16 bases lay in between. Per germline, CDR1 MRHNA and CDR2 SNTAGT. The CDR3 extends over 16 amino acids. The CDR3 coding sequence is TGTGCCAGCAGTCCATCACGACAAAGTCGGGCCAACGTCCTGACTTTC. Protein sequence: CASSPSRQSRANVLTF.